This passage covers 23 T cell receptor beta chains from one sample sequenced in a study of shared clonotypes between healthy human individuals. Terminally differentiated effector memory CD45RA+ cells were excluded by CCR7 positive selection of CD45RO-negative cells. The table came from immunoSEQ multiplex PCR; TCRdb's copy has only in-frame clones and leaves some out. The table records millions of clones, 93% of them present only once. The sequenced sample consisted of naive CD8+ T cells from PBMCs. These receptors all stem from a man younger than 35 in good health. Some clones in this sample may be carry-over from other donors' samples.

The chain is built from TRBV7-9 and TRBJ2-7; possible D gene TRBD1, 6 bases. V lost 3 bases to trimming and J lost 0 bases, with 15 bases between them. This CDR3 contains 16 residues. The V gene's germline CDR1 is SEHNR and CDR2 FQNEAQ (reference sequence). The CDR3 reads CASSFPPDRSSYEQYF. The CDR3 nucleotides read TGTGCCAGCAGCTTCCCGCCAGACAGGAGCTCCTACGAGCAGTACTTC.

The CDR3 DNA sequence: TGTGCCAGCACCGAGAATACATTCTCTGGAAACACCATATATTTT. Its translation: CASTENTFSGNTIYF. J is TRBJ1-3 and V is TRBV6-1, with unresolved D. Trimming removed 7 bases at V and 0 bases at J, with 13 bases between. CDR1 is MNHNS and CDR2 is SASEGT in the germline V gene. CDR3 length: 15 amino acids.

V usage is TRBV27 and J usage is TRBJ2-7; D unresolved. The CDR3 totals 13 residues. Looked up from germline, CDR1 is MNHEY and CDR2 is SMNVEV (reference sequence). The V gene lost 7 bases and the J gene lost 4 bases, with 14 bases spanning the gap. CDR3 amino acids: CASKGSYRYEQYF. CDR3 nucleotides: TGTGCCAGCAAAGGCAGTTATAGGTACGAGCAGTACTTC.

V and J are TRBV7-9 and TRBJ1-1, with D possibly being TRBD1 (6 bases). V lost 5 bases, J lost 1 base, and 11 bases lay in between. CDR1 SEHNR and CDR2 FQNEAQ come from the germline V gene (reference sequence). This CDR3 spans 14 amino acids. CDR3 sequence (DNA): TGTGCCAGCAGCCTGGGGACACAGAACACTGAAGCTTTCTTT. Translation: CASSLGTQNTEAFF.

V gene TRBV28 combines with J gene TRBJ2-7; D is ambiguous. Trimming removed 9 bases from V and 2 bases from J, with 17 bases in between. Germline V CDR1 and CDR2: MDHEN, SYDVKM. This CDR3 region has 14 residues. The CDR3 region is CASSLARPPYEQYF. The CDR3 DNA sequence: TGTGCCAGTAGCTTGGCTCGACCACCCTACGAGCAGTACTTC.

This clone was recorded once. The chain combines TRBV4-1 with TRBJ2-2, with a possible D match to TRBD1 (6 bases). The V gene's germline CDR1 is MGHRA and CDR2 YSYEKL. V dropped 0 bases and J dropped 1 base, with 12 bases sitting between them. CDR3 size: 17 residues. CDR3 sequence (DNA): TGCGCCAGCAGCCAAGATATAGAGACAGGGAACACCGGGGAGCTGTTTTTT. Its protein product is CASSQDIETGNTGELFF.

This chain joins TRBV29-1 and TRBJ1-2, with 8 bases lining up with TRBD1. This CDR3 contains 16 residues. Unmatched junction bases numbered 11, after V lost 0 bases and J lost 5 bases. Germline lookup yields CDR1 SQVTM and CDR2 ANQGSEA. CDR3 nucleotide sequence: TGCAGCGTTGAAGATCCCAAAGACAGGGGTCAATATGGCTACACCTTC. Translation: CSVEDPKDRGQYGYTF.

This clone has only one observation. The chain carries TRBV7-2 and TRBJ2-7; D uncertain. This CDR3 is built from 13 residues. The germline CDR1 and CDR2 sequences are SGHTA and FQGNSA. V was pared by 0 bases and J by 1 base, with 4 bases between. CDR3 protein: CASSLALSYEQYF. The CDR3 DNA sequence: TGTGCCAGCAGCTTAGCTCTGTCCTACGAGCAGTACTTC.

This chain links TRBV28 with TRBJ1-6, with 7 bases lining up with TRBD1. The V gene end was trimmed by 3 bases and the J gene end by 1 base; junction bases not matched to a gene: 3. The CDR3 loop spans 16 amino acids. CDR1 MDHEN and CDR2 SYDVKM come from the germline V gene. The CDR3 region is CASSFETGSYNSPLHF. Here the CDR3 DNA reads TGTGCCAGCAGTTTCGAGACAGGGTCCTATAATTCACCCCTCCACTTT.

The chain's CDR3 is CASSLSLAGSYWVEQYF. DNA for the CDR3: TGTGCCAGCAGTTTAAGTCTAGCGGGGTCTTACTGGGTCGAGCAGTACTTC. The chain links TRBV28 to TRBJ2-7; 9 bases match TRBD2. The germline V gene has CDR1 MDHEN and CDR2 SYDVKM. CDR3 length equals 17 residues. V was pared by 2 bases and J by 6 bases, with 14 bases of the junction left unmatched.

This clone was recorded only once. In nucleotides, the CDR3 is TGCGCCAGCAGCCAAGATTGGGGGTCAGGCAATCAGCCCCAGCATTTT. Its translation is CASSQDWGSGNQPQHF. V usage is TRBV4-3 and J usage is TRBJ1-5; a possible D gene is TRBD1 (5 bases). Germline V gene sequence: CDR1 LGHNA, CDR2 YSLEER. Between the trimmed V and J ends, which lost 0 bases and 2 bases, there was a span of 11 bases. The CDR3 extends over 16 amino acids.

This chain joins TRBV19 and TRBJ2-1; a weak D match, TRBD1 (6 bases). CDR3 length: 13 amino acids. Trimming stripped 6 bases from V and 5 bases from J, with 11 bases between. Germline values: CDR1 LNHDA, CDR2 SQIVND (reference sequence). The CDR3 nucleotides read TGTGCCAGTAGCGTACAGGGTAACAATGAGCAGTTCTTC. It translates to CASSVQGNNEQFF.

V gene TRBV9 combines with J gene TRBJ2-3; 8 bases are a match to TRBD1. Trimming cost V 4 bases and J 0 bases; bases outside gene matches: 4. This CDR3 is 15 amino acids long. CDR1 and CDR2 from the germline V gene are SGDLS and YYNGEE. Here the CDR3 DNA reads TGTGCCAGCAGCTTAGGACAGGGAAGCACAGATACGCAGTATTTT. It translates to CASSLGQGSTDTQYF. Variable domain in full (rest from reference TRBV9 and TRBJ2-3): DSGVTQTPKHLITATGQRVTLRCSPRSGDLSVYWYQQSLDQGLQFLIQYYNGEERAKGNILERFSAQQFPDLHSELNLSSLELGDSALYFCASSLGQGSTDTQYFGPGTRLTVL.

The rearrangement links TRBV10-3 to TRBJ2-7; D remains ambiguous. CDR3 size: 11 residues. The ends were cut back, 5 bases at V and 2 bases at J, with 4 bases in the middle. The germline gives CDR1 ENHRY, CDR2 SYGVKD. CDR3 region: CAISRPYEQYF. Written as DNA, the CDR3 is TGTGCCATCAGTCGCCCCTACGAGCAGTACTTC.

J is TRBJ2-2 and V is TRBV27; tentatively, D is TRBD2 (5 bases). The germline V and J ends were trimmed by 4 bases and 2 bases, with 14 bases remaining between them. Germline values: CDR1 MNHEY, CDR2 SMNVEV (reference sequence). The CDR3 has 16 amino acids. DNA for the CDR3: TGTGCCAGCAGTTCTGGACTTCTAGCCAACACCGGGGAGCTGTTTTTT. It specifies CASSSGLLANTGELFF.

V gene TRBV4-1 combines with J gene TRBJ2-3, with TRBD2 identical over 9 bases. The CDR3 consists of 18 residues. Per the germline V gene, CDR1 is MGHRA and CDR2 is YSYEKL. V lost 1 base, J lost 1 base, and 9 bases stayed unmatched. The CDR3 loop reads CASSQVALAGRGTDTQYF. CDR3 nucleotide sequence: TGCGCCAGCAGCCAAGTAGCTCTAGCGGGGAGGGGCACAGATACGCAGTATTTT.

V usage is TRBV7-6 and J usage is TRBJ1-5, with 10 bases lining up with TRBD1. J lost 7 bases, V lost 5 bases, and 5 bases had no gene match. The germline gives CDR1 SGHVS, CDR2 FNYEAQ. CDR3 length equals 14 residues. CDR3 coding DNA: TGTGCCAGCAGCCGGGACAGGGGAGACCAGCCCCAGCATTTT. This translates into CASSRDRGDQPQHF.

This chain links TRBV5-4 with TRBJ2-7; 7 positions match TRBD2. The CDR3 totals 15 residues. Germline V lookup: CDR1 SGHNT, CDR2 YYREEE (reference sequence). V lost 0 bases and J lost 3; bases outside the gene matches: 6. The CDR3 protein is CASSLVGGEYYEQYF. The CDR3 DNA reads TGTGCCAGCAGCTTGGTGGGGGGGGAATACTACGAGCAGTACTTC.

This sequence joins TRBV7-9 and TRBJ2-1, with TRBD2 matching over 9 bases. Germline V gene sequence: CDR1 SEHNR, CDR2 FQNEAQ (reference sequence). V was pared by 5 bases and J by 7 bases, with 12 bases of the junction left unmatched. The CDR3 has 16 amino acids. In DNA form, the CDR3 reads TGTGCCAGCAGCCCAACCCTAGCGGGGCCAGGAAATGAGCAGTTCTTC. Protein: CASSPTLAGPGNEQFF.

The CDR3 here is CATSQGTGGYEQYF. The CDR3 coding sequence is TGTGCCACCAGTCAAGGGACGGGGGGTTACGAGCAGTACTTC. The chain carries TRBV15 and TRBJ2-7; TRBD2 aligns across 7 bases. The V and J ends lost 6 bases and 4 bases, in that order; junction bases with no gene match: 9. Germline CDR1 and CDR2: LNHNV and YYDKDF (reference sequence). The CDR3 totals 14 residues.

This clone showed up just once. V usage is TRBV7-8 and J usage is TRBJ1-5; D unclear. The CDR3 covers 15 residues. V was shortened by 0 bases and J by 5 bases, with 11 bases between the two germline ends. Germline V gene sequence: CDR1 SGHVS, CDR2 FQNEAQ. The CDR3 reads CASSLAGFLDQPQHF. CDR3 in DNA: TGTGCCAGCAGCTTAGCCGGGTTTCTCGATCAGCCCCAGCATTTT.

The J gene is TRBJ1-5, the V gene TRBV21-1. TRBV21-1 is labeled a pseudogene. The CDR3 totals 16 residues. This CDR3 is CASSKEVPGGNQPQHF. For the CDR3, the DNA is TGTGCCAGCAGCAAAGAGGTCCCAGGAGGAAATCAGCCCCAGCATTTT.

V is TRBV7-9 and J is TRBJ1-1; D is possibly TRBD1 (6 bases). The CDR3 is made up of 14 amino acids. V gave up 0 bases and J gave up 7 bases, with 12 bases separating them. Germline V gene data show CDR1 as SEHNR and CDR2 as FQNEAQ (reference sequence). CDR3: CASSLASGDGEAFF. Here the CDR3 DNA reads TGTGCCAGCAGCTTAGCATCAGGGGACGGTGAAGCTTTCTTT.